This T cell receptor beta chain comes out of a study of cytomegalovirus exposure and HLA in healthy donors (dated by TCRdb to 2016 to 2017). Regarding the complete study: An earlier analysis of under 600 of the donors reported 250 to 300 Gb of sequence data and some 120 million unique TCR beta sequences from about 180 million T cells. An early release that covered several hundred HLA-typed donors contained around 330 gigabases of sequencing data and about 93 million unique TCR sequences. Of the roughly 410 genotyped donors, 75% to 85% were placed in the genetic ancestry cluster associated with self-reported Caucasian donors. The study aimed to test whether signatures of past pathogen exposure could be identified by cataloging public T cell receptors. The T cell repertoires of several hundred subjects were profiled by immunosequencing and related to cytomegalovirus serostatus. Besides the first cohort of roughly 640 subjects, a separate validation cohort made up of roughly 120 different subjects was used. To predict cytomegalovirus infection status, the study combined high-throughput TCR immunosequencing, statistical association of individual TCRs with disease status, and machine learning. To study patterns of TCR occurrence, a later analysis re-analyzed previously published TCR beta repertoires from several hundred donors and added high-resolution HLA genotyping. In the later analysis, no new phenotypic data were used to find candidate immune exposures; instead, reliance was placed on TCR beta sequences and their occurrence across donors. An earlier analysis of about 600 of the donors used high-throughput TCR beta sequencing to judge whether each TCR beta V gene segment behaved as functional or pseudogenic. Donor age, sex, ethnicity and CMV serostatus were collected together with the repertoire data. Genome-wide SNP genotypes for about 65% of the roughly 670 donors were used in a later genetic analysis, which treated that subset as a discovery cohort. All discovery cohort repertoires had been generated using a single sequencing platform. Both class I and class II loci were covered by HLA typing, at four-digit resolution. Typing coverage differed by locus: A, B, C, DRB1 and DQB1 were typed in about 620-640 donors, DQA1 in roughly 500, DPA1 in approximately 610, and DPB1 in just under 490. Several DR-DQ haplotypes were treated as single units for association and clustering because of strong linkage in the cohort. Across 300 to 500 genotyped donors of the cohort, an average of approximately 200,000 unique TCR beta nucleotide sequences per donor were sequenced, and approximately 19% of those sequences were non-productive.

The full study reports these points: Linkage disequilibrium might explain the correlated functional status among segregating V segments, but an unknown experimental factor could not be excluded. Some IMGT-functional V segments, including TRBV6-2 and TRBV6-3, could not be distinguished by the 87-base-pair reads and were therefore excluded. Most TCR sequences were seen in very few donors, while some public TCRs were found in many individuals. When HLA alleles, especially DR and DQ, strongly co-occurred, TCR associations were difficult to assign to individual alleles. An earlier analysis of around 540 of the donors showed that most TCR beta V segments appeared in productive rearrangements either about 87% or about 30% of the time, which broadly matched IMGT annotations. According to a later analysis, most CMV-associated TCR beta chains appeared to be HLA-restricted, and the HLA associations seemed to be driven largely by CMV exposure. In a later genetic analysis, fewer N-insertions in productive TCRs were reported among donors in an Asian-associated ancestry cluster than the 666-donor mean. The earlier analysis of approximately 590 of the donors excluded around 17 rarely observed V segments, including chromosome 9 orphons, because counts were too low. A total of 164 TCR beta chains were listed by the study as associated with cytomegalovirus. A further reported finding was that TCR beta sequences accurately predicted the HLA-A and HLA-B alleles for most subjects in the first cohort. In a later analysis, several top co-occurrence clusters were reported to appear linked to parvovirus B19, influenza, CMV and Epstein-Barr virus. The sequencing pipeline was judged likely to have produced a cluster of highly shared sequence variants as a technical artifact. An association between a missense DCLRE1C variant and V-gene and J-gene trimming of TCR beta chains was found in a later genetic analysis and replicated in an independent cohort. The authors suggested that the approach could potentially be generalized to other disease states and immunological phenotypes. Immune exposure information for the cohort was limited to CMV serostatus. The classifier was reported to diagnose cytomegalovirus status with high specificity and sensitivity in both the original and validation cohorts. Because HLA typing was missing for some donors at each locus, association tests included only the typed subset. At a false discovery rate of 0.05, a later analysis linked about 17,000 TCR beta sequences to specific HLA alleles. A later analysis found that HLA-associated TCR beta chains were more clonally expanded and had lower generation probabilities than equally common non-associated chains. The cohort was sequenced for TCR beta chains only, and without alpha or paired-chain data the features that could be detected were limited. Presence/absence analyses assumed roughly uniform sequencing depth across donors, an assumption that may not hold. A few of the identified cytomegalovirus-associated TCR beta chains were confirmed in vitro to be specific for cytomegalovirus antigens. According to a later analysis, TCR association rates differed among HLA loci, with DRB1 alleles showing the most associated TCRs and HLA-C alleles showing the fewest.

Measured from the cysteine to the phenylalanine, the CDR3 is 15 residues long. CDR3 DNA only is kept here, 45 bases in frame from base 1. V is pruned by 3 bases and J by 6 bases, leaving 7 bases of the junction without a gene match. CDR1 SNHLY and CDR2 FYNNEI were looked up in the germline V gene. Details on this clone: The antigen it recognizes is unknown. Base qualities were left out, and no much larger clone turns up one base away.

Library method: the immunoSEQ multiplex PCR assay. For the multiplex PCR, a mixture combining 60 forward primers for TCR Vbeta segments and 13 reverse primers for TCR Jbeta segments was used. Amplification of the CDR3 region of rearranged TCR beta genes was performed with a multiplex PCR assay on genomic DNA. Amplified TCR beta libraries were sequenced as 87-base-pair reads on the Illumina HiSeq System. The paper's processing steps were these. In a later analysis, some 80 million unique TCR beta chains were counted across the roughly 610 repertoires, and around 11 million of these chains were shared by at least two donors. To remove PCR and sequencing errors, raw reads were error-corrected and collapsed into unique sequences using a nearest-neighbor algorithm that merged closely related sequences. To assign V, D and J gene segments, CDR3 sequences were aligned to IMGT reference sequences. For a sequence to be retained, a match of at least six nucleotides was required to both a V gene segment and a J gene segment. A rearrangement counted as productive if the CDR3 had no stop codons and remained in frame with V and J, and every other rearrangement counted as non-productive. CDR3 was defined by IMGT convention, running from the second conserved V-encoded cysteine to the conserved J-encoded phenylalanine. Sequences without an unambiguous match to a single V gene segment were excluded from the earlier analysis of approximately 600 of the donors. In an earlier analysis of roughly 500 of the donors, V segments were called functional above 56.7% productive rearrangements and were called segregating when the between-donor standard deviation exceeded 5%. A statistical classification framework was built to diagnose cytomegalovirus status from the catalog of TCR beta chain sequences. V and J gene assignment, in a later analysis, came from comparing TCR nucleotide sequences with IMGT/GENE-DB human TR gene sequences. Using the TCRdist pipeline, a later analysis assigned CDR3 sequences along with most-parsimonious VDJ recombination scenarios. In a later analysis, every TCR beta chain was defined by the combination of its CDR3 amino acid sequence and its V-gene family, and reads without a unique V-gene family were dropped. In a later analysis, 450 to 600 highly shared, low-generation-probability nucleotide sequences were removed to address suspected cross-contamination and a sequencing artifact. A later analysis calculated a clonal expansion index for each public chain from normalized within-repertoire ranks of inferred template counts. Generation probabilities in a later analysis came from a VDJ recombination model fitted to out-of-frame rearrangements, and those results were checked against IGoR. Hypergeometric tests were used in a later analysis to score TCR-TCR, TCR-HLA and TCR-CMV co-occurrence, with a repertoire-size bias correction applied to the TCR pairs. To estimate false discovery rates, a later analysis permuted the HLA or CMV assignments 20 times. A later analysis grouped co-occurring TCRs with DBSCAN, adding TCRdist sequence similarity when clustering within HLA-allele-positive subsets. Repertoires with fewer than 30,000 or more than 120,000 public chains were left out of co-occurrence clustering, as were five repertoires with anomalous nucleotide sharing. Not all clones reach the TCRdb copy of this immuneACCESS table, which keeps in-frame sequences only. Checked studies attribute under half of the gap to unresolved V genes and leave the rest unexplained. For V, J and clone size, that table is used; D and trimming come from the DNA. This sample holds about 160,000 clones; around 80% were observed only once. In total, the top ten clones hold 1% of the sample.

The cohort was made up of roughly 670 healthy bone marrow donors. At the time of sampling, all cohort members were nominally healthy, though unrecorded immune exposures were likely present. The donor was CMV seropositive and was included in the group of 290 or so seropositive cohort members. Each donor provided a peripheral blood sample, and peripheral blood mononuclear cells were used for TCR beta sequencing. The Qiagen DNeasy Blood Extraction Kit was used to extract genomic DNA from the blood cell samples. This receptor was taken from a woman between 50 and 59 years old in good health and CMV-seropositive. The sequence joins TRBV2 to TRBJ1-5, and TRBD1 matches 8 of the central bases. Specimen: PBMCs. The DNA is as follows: TGTGCCAGCAGTGATTACAGGGGGGTATTTCAGCCCCAGCATTTT. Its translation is CASSDYRGVFQPQHF.